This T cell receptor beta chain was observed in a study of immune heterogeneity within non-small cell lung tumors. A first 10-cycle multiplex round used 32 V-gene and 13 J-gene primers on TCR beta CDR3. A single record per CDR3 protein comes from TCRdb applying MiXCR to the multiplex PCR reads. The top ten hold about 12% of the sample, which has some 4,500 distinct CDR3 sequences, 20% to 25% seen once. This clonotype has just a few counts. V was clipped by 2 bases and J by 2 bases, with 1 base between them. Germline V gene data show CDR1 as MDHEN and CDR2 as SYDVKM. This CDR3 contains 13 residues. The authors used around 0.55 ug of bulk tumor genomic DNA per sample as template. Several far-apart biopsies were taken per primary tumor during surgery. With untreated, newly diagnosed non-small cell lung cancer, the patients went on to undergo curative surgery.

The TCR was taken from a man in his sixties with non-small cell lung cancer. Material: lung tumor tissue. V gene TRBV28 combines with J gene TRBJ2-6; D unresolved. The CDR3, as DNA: TGTGCCAGCAGTTTACCTGGGGCCAACGTCCTGACTTTC. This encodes CASSLPGANVLTF.